The 28 T cell receptor beta chains below all came from one sample that was sequenced in a study of human T cells and chemical hapten exposure. TCRdb re-called the RACE reads with MiXCR, one entry per CDR3 protein. The repertoire includes some 200,000 distinct CDR3 sequences, about 20% of them detected once, and approximately 6.4% sits in the top ten. The time point was: patch test 1, 2 weeks after DPC sensitization. Documented treatment: therapeutic diphenylcyclopropenone sensitization with weekly scalp DPC. Sequenced here: whole blood, sampled in connection with sensitization to the hapten diphenylcyclopropenone (DPC). The origin of the receptors is a woman between 50 and 59 years old with alopecia areata. Some clones in this sample may be carry-over from other donors' samples.

This clonotype was found a few times. The chain employs TRBV7-9 and TRBJ2-3; unclear D gene. This CDR3 comprises 17 residues. Germline V CDR1 and CDR2: SEHNR, FQNEAQ (reference sequence). V shed 5 bases and J shed 3 bases, with 21 bases lying between them. The CDR3 DNA is TGTGCCAGCAGCCAAGGCGTGGCAACAATAAAGACAGATACGCAGTATTTT. As protein: CASSQGVATIKTDTQYF.

A few counts support this clonotype. The chain joins TRBV21-1 to TRBJ2-7; the table's D call TRBD2 went unverified against the DNA. TRBV21-1 is described as a pseudogene. This CDR3 has 15 amino acids. The CDR3 loop is CASSGELAGAHEQYF. The CDR3 DNA is TGTGCCAGCAGCGGCGAACTAGCGGGAGCCCACGAGCAGTACTTC.

The chain carries TRBV12-3 or TRBV12-4 and TRBJ2-1; 10 bases align to TRBD2. The CDR3 covers 16 residues. J gave up 8 bases and V 7 bases, and 14 bases lay outside the gene matches. The CDR3 DNA reads as TGTGCCAGCACCCCCTCGGGTCTAGCGGGAGCCGATGAGCAGTTCTTC. Protein: CASTPSGLAGADEQFF.

The chain joins TRBV12-3 or TRBV12-4 to TRBJ1-1; no clear D. Trimming stripped 4 bases from V and 7 bases from J, with 10 bases between. There are 12 residues in the CDR3. DNA for the CDR3: TGTGCCAGCAGTTGGGTGGGGAGTGAAGCTTTCTTT. Protein product: CASSWVGSEAFF.

The genes are TRBV6-5 and TRBJ1-2; 8 nucleotides agree with TRBD1. CDR3 size: 15 residues. V shed 6 bases and J 4 bases; nucleotides not matched to a gene: 10. Germline V lookup: CDR1 MNHEY, CDR2 SVGAGI. In DNA, the CDR3 is TGTGCCAGCAGGCTTGGGACAGGTCGTACCTATGGCTACACCTTC. Translated: CASRLGTGRTYGYTF.

V usage is TRBV7-9 and J usage is TRBJ2-3, with TRBD2 as a possible D gene (6 bases). Germline V CDR1 and CDR2: SEHNR, FQNEAQ (reference sequence). Trimming left V 2 bases short and J 0 bases short, with 9 bases between. CDR3 length equals 15 residues. CDR3 in DNA: TGTGCCAGCAGCTTATCGGACTACAGCACAGATACGCAGTATTTT. Translating gives CASSLSDYSTDTQYF.

Many counts were recorded for this clonotype. The chain uses TRBV11-2 and TRBJ2-1, with 8 positions matching TRBD1. Germline V gives CDR1 SGHAT, CDR2 FQNNGV. This CDR3 comprises 15 residues. Trimming at V came to 5 bases and at J to 0 bases, leaving 3 bases not matched to a gene. The CDR3 region is CASSLGTGSYNEQFF. Written as DNA, the CDR3 is TGTGCCAGCAGCCTAGGGACAGGCTCCTACAATGAGCAGTTCTTC.

This clonotype has just a few counts. The chain is built from TRBV7-6 and TRBJ2-3; TRBD2 matches at 8 bases. From germline, CDR1 is SGHVS and CDR2 FNYEAQ. This CDR3 comprises 16 residues. The ends lost 5 bases at V and 4 bases at J; junction bases unmatched: 11. The CDR3 protein is CASSEEGLVRPDTQYF. The CDR3 DNA sequence: TGTGCCAGCAGCGAAGAGGGACTAGTAAGGCCAGATACGCAGTATTTT.

The V call is TRBV27, the J call TRBJ2-7, with TRBD1 matching over 10 bases. Germline V CDR1 and CDR2: MNHEY, SMNVEV (reference sequence). The length of the CDR3 is 14 residues. With 5 bases clipped from V and 6 bases from J, the junction kept 7 bases outside the gene matches. The CDR3 DNA sequence: TGTGCCAGCAGTGTTTCGACAGGGGGCTCCGAGCAGTACTTC. Amino acid sequence: CASSVSTGGSEQYF.

This chain uses TRBV9 with TRBJ2-5, with 8 bases fitting TRBD2. V lost 3 bases and J lost 5; bases outside the gene matches: 12. Germline CDR1 reads SGDLS; CDR2 reads YYNGEE. This CDR3 region has 16 residues. CDR3 in amino acids: CASSAGAGVVGETQYF. The DNA for the CDR3 is TGTGCCAGCAGCGCTGGAGCGGGAGTTGTGGGGGAGACCCAGTACTTC.

The chain is built from TRBV20-1 and TRBJ2-1; 8 nucleotides agree with TRBD1. The V gene end was trimmed by 4 bases and the J gene end by 2 bases; junction bases not matched to a gene: 7. The CDR3 is 15 amino acids. The germline V gene has CDR1 DFQATT and CDR2 SNEGSKA (reference sequence). The CDR3 coding sequence is TGCAGTGCTAACACGGGACAGGACCCCTACAATGAGCAGTTCTTC. Protein sequence: CSANTGQDPYNEQFF.

This clonotype has only a few counts. The chain couples TRBV5-1 to TRBJ1-3; maybe TRBD1 (6 bases). Germline CDR1 and CDR2: SGHRS and YFSETQ. With 0 bases removed from V and 0 bases from J, the gap between germline ends came to 13 bases. This CDR3 has 17 amino acids. CDR3 nucleotide sequence: TGCGCCAGCAGCTTGGTAGGAGGGGGTACCTCTGGAAACACCATATATTTT. This codes for CASSLVGGGTSGNTIYF.

This rearrangement joins TRBV11-2 to TRBJ2-5, with D tentatively TRBD2 (6 bases). Germline V CDR1 and CDR2: SGHAT, FQNNGV. With 1 base removed from V and 2 bases from J, the gap between germline ends came to 11 bases. This CDR3 comprises 15 residues. CDR3 sequence (DNA): TGTGCCAGCAGCTTAGTACGGGCGGGACAAGAGACCCAGTACTTC. Translated: CASSLVRAGQETQYF.

The chain couples TRBV7-2 to TRBJ1-1; D is perhaps TRBD1 (6 bases). The CDR3 runs to 13 residues. Trimming took 5 bases from V and 9 from J, leaving 16 bases between them. The germline V gene encodes CDR1 SGHTA and CDR2 FQGNSA. CDR3 sequence (DNA): TGTGCCAGCAGCCTCCGGTGGGGGCTCAAAGCTTTCTTT. Residues: CASSLRWGLKAFF. The full variable domain, its missing parts supplied by reference TRBV7-2 and TRBJ1-1, is GAGVSQSPSNKVTEKGKDVELRCDPISGHTALYWYRQSLGQGLEFLIYFQGNSAPDKSGLPSDRFSAERTGGSVSTLTIQRTQQEDSAVYLCASSLRWGLKAFFGQGTRLTVV.

This clonotype showed up just a few times. The V call is TRBV9, the J call TRBJ2-1; tentative D call: TRBD2 (5 bases). The CDR3 contains 18 residues. The V gene lost 0 bases and the J gene lost 2 bases, with 18 bases spanning the gap. Germline-derived CDR1 and CDR2 are SGDLS and YYNGEE. Here the CDR3 DNA reads TGTGCCAGCAGCGTAGGAGGAGGAGGACTTAGACCCTACAATGAGCAGTTCTTC. Its protein product is CASSVGGGGLRPYNEQFF.

This chain connects TRBV6-6 to TRBJ2-3; TRBD2 agrees at 7 bases. The CDR3 is made up of 15 amino acids. The germline CDR1 and CDR2 sequences are MNHNY and SVGAGI (reference sequence). Trimming at V came to 2 bases and at J to 3 bases, leaving 5 bases not matched to a gene. This CDR3 reads CASSYVASGTDTQYF. The CDR3 DNA follows: TGTGCCAGCAGTTACGTGGCTAGCGGAACAGATACGCAGTATTTT.

This clonotype was detected only a few times. This sequence joins TRBV5-1 and TRBJ1-3; D remains ambiguous. This CDR3 contains 13 residues. Germline V CDR1 and CDR2: SGHRS, YFSETQ. Trimming cost V 4 bases and J 4 bases, with 9 bases left between them. The CDR3 here is CASSMDFGNTIYF. The CDR3 DNA follows: TGCGCCAGCAGCATGGATTTCGGAAACACCATATATTTT.

V usage is TRBV11-2 and J usage is TRBJ2-3, with 10 bases aligning to TRBD2. Looked up from germline, CDR1 is SGHAT and CDR2 is FQNNGV. With 5 bases clipped from V and 7 bases from J, the junction kept 9 bases outside the gene matches. The CDR3 length is 15 residues. CDR3 loop: CASSPSASGSHTQYF. The CDR3, as DNA: TGTGCCAGCAGCCCCAGCGCTAGCGGGAGTCATACGCAGTATTTT.

The chain combines TRBV12-3 or TRBV12-4 with TRBJ2-2; D ambiguous. The length of the CDR3 is 12 residues. Deletions cut 6 bases from V and 9 bases from J, with 11 bases between. DNA of the CDR3: TGTGCCAGCAGCCTTCCCGAACGGGAGCTGTTTTTT. Protein: CASSLPERELFF.

J is TRBJ2-2 and V is TRBV18, with no clear D. CDR1 KGHSH and CDR2 LQKENI come from the germline V gene. Trimming left V 4 bases short and J 7 bases short, with 13 bases between. The CDR3 has 14 amino acids. In nucleotides, the CDR3 is TGTGCCAGCTCACTTGCGGACCGGGTCGGGGAGCTGTTTTTT. This translates into CASSLADRVGELFF.

This clonotype has more than one count but fewer than ten. V usage is TRBV11-2 and J usage is TRBJ1-2, with D unresolved. The germline gives CDR1 SGHAT, CDR2 FQNNGV. CDR3 size: 13 residues. V was cut by 4 bases and J by 3 bases, with 9 bases left in between. In DNA, the CDR3 is TGTGCCAGCAGCTCCAGGCCTTACTATGGCTACACCTTC. Translation gives CASSSRPYYGYTF.

This clonotype was detected a few times. The rearrangement links TRBV11-1 to TRBJ2-3; D might be TRBD1 (5 bases). The CDR3 runs 16 residues. V shed 5 bases and J shed 5 bases, with 20 bases lying between them. Germline CDR1 SGHAT, CDR2 FQDESV (reference sequence). CDR3 in amino acids: CASSTGTTPRGDTQYF. The CDR3 nucleotides read TGTGCCAGCAGCACCGGAACTACCCCAAGGGGAGATACGCAGTATTTT.

The chain recombines TRBV14 with TRBJ2-7; 10 bases align to TRBD1. CDR3 length equals 15 residues. Germline CDR1 and CDR2: SGHDN and FVKESK. Trimming at V came to 0 bases and at J to 2 bases, leaving 1 base not matched to a gene. The CDR3 reads CASSQEDRGTYEQYF. As DNA, the CDR3 is TGTGCCAGCAGCCAAGAGGACAGGGGGACCTACGAGCAGTACTTC.

The chain recombines TRBV20-1 with TRBJ2-1; TRBD2 matches at 12 bases. This CDR3 spans 14 amino acids. J gave up 6 bases and V 1 base, and 1 base lay outside the gene matches. The V gene's germline CDR1 is DFQATT and CDR2 SNEGSKA (reference sequence). The CDR3 DNA reads TGCAGTGCTAGAGCGACTAGCGGGAGCAATGAGCAGTTCTTC. This gives the protein CSARATSGSNEQFF.

This clonotype was observed a few times. The J gene is TRBJ1-5, the V gene TRBV28; unclear D gene. V was cut by 3 bases and J by 1 base, with 4 bases left in between. CDR3 length equals 13 residues. Germline V CDR1 and CDR2: MDHEN, SYDVKM. This CDR3 is CASSFHSNQPQHF. In nucleotides, the CDR3 is TGTGCCAGCAGTTTTCACAGCAATCAGCCCCAGCATTTT. Together with reference TRBV28 and TRBJ1-5, the CDR3 gives the full variable domain: DVKVTQSSRYLVKRTGEKVFLECVQDMDHENMFWYRQDPGLGLRLIYFSYDVKMKEKGDIPEGYSVSREKKERFSLILESASTNQTSMYLCASSFHSNQPQHFGDGTRLSIL.

This clonotype was detected ten times or more. In DNA form, the CDR3 reads TGTGCCAGCAGTTTACTGGGACAGGGGGGAGAAAAACTGTTTTTT. Its translation: CASSLLGQGGEKLFF. This chain connects TRBV12-3 or TRBV12-4 to TRBJ1-4; 11 bases are a match to TRBD1. The V segment lost 2 bases and the J segment 8 bases; nucleotides outside the gene matches: 4. The CDR3 has 15 amino acids.

This clonotype was detected a few times. The chain recombines TRBV5-1 with TRBJ2-2; D unclear. The germline V gene has CDR1 SGHRS and CDR2 YFSETQ. This CDR3 spans 16 amino acids. Trimming removed 0 bases at V and 4 bases at J, with 13 bases between. CDR3 protein: CASSLALSGRTGELFF. The CDR3 region has the DNA TGCGCCAGCAGCTTGGCCTTGAGTGGGCGCACCGGGGAGCTGTTTTTT.

This clonotype was seen more than once but under ten times. The chain uses TRBV29-1 and TRBJ2-2, with D possibly matching TRBD1 (6 bases). The CDR3 sequence is 14 residues long. CDR1 is SQVTM and CDR2 is ANQGSEA in the germline V gene. V lost 6 bases to trimming and J lost 1 base, with 12 bases between them. The DNA for the CDR3 is TGCAGCGTGGGCGCCAGGGGGAACACCGGGGAGCTGTTTTTT. Protein: CSVGARGNTGELFF.